Listed below are T cell receptor beta chains from one sample, sequenced in a study of T cell responses to AZD1222 COVID-19 vaccine. Clones were read by immunoSEQ multiplex PCR, and TCRdb kept only the in-frame ones, dropping some. The table has 240,000 or so clones, more than 80% seen once. The specimen was peripheral blood, collected on day 0 of AZD1222 vaccination. The receptors shown here come from an adult in good health. Both conserved end residues are part of each CDR3. The D gene is left open where the match is weak. Clone size is not always given. Where it is, it says once, few, many or a class for expanded clones.

V,size,D,J,CDR3,DNA
TRBV6-5,NA,NA,TRBJ1-1,CASSQGREAFF,TGTGCCAGCAGTCAGGGACGAGAAGCTTTCTTT
TRBV5-1,once,TRBD2,TRBJ2-7,CASSSGSGSYEQYF,TGCGCCAGCAGCTCAGGAAGCGGGAGCTACGAGCAGTACTTC
TRBV15,NA,TRBD1,TRBJ2-5,CATSRDRGTGGETQYF,TGTGCCACCAGCAGAGATCGAGGGACAGGGGGGGAGACCCAGTACTTC
TRBV15,NA,NA,TRBJ2-6,CATSRAGTLRSGANVLTF,TGTGCCACCAGCAGAGCCGGGACCTTACGCTCTGGGGCCAACGTCCTGACTTTC
TRBV9,NA,NA,TRBJ1-2,CASSPRTGAGGYTF,TGTGCCAGCAGCCCGCGGACGGGGGCAGGTGGCTACACCTTC
TRBV19,NA,TRBD1,TRBJ1-2,CASSIWQGVGGYTF,TGTGCCAGTAGTATATGGCAGGGGGTAGGTGGCTACACCTTC
TRBV25-1,NA,NA,TRBJ1-1,CASSISLGTEAFF,TGTGCCAGCAGTATCTCCCTGGGGACTGAAGCTTTCTTT
TRBV6-5,NA,TRBD1,TRBJ2-2,CAGRQGGTGELFF,TGTGCCGGCCGACAGGGTGGTACCGGGGAGCTGTTTTTT
TRBV12-3/TRBV12-4,NA,NA,TRBJ2-7,CASSLGPPYEQYF,TGTGCCAGCAGTTTAGGCCCCCCCTACGAGCAGTACTTC
TRBV5-1,NA,NA,TRBJ2-7,CASSLQGPSYEQYF,TGCGCCAGCAGCTTACAGGGCCCCTCCTACGAGCAGTACTTC
TRBV7-3,NA,TRBD2,TRBJ2-1,CASSPTERGSYNEQFF,TGTGCCAGCAGCCCAACTGAGCGGGGCTCCTACAATGAGCAGTTCTTC
TRBV5-1,few,NA,TRBJ2-7,CASSWDKTYEQYF,TGCGCCAGCAGCTGGGACAAAACCTACGAGCAGTACTTC
TRBV19,NA,TRBD2,TRBJ2-1,CASSIGTASGRYYNEQFF,TGTGCCAGTAGTATAGGAACGGCTAGCGGGAGGTATTACAATGAGCAGTTCTTC
TRBV11-3,NA,TRBD1,TRBJ2-3,CASSIGQVYGTDTQYF,TGTGCCAGCAGCATTGGACAGGTTTACGGCACAGATACGCAGTATTTT
TRBV7-2,NA,NA,TRBJ1-1,CASRLDRTPNTEAFF,TGTGCCAGCAGACTAGACAGAACACCGAACACTGAAGCTTTCTTT
TRBV18,NA,TRBD1,TRBJ2-5,CASSPGQGSQETQYF,TGTGCCAGCTCACCGGGACAGGGTTCCCAAGAGACCCAGTACTTC
TRBV6-1,once,NA,TRBJ1-5,CASSDRASNQPQHF,TGTGCCAGCAGTGATAGGGCTAGCAATCAGCCCCAGCATTTT